The clone carrying this TCR beta chain was counted between two and nine times. This sample is part of a study of CD8+ T cells in alopecia areata. Study-level information: The drug, oral tofacitinib, was given to treated patients at 5 to 10 mg twice daily.

Indicated treatment: oral pan-JAK inhibitor, 5-10 mg twice daily. cDNA prepared by RNA extraction and subsequent reverse transcription served as the template for sequencing. Measured with immunoSEQ multiplex PCR; TCRdb has only the in-frame clones, and not every one. This table holds roughly 230,000 clones, approximately 40% found once. This TCR derives from a human donor with alopecia areata. Sequenced here: CD4+ T cells sorted from blood, sampled around week 36, from a patient treated with tofacitinib.

CDR3 coding DNA: TGTGCCAGTAGTTTTGACAGGGTCAACAATCAGCCCCAGCATTTT. The encoded protein is CASSFDRVNNQPQHF. The chain links TRBV19 to TRBJ1-5; 7 bases map to TRBD1. CDR3 length: 15 amino acids. The J segment lost 3 bases and the V segment lost 5 bases, leaving 7 bases of the junction unmatched. Germline lookup yields CDR1 LNHDA and CDR2 SQIVND (reference sequence).